This entry features one T cell receptor beta chain sequence. Germline and junction disagree at one end, which may indicate a read error. The data are from a study of tumor and adjacent non-tumor tissue in lung cancer. A modified ARM-PCR protocol with three rounds of nested PCR amplified TCRbeta. MiXCR was run by TCRdb on the multiplex PCR reads, yielding one entry per CDR3 protein. The repertoire holds 90,000 or so distinct CDR3 sequences, with roughly two thirds as singletons. This CDR3 contains 14 residues. Germline V lookup: CDR1 SGHAT, CDR2 FQNNGV. The template was RNA from unsorted bulk tissue. The chain joins TRBV11-2 to TRBJ2-3; weak D call: TRBD1 (5 bases). The receptor's source is an older man with non-small cell lung cancer. Sequencing input: lung tumor tissue. The CDR3 bases are TGTGCCAACGGCCCCGACAGTTTCAGAGATATGCAGTATTTT. This codes for CANGPDSFRDMQYF. The variable domain in full, with the rest retrieved from reference TRBV11-2 and TRBJ2-3, is EAGVAQSPRYKIIEKRQSVAFWCNPISGHATLYWYQQILGQGPKLLIQFQNNGVVDDSQLPKDRFSAERLKGVDSTLKIQPAKLEDSAVYLCANGPDSFRDMQYFGPGTRLTVL.